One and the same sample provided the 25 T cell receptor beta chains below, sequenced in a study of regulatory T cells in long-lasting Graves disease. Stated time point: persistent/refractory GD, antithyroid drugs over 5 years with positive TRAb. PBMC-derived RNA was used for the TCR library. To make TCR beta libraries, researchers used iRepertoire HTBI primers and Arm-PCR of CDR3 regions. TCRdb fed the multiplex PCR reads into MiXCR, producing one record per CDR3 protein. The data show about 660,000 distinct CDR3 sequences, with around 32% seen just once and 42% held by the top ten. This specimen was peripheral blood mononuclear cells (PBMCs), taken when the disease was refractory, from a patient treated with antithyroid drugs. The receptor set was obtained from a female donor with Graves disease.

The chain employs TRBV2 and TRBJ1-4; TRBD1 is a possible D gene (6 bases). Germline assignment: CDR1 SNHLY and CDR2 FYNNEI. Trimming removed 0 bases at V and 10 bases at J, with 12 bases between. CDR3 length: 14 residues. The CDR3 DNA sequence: TGTGCCAGCAGTGAAGCTGCAGGGGTTAGAAAACTGTTTTTT. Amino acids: CASSEAAGVRKLFF.

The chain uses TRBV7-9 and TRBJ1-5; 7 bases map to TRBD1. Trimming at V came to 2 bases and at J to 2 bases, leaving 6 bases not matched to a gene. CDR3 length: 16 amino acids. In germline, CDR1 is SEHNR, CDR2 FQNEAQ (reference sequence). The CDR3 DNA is TGTGCCAGCAGCTTACAGGGGGTGAGCGGCAATCAGCCCCAGCATTTT. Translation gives CASSLQGVSGNQPQHF.

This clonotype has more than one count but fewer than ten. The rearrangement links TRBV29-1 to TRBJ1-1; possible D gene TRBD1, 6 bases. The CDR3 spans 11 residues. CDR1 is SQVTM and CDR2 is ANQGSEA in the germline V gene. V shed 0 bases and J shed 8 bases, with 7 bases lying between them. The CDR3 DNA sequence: TGCAGCGTTGAAGAGACAGGAGAAGCTTTCTTT. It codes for CSVEETGEAFF.

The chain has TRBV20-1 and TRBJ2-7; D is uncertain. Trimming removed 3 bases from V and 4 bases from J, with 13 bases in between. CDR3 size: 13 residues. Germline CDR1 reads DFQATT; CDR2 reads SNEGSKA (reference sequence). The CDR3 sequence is CSASSPRRYEQYF. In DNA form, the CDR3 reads TGCAGTGCTAGCAGCCCACGCAGATACGAGCAGTACTTC.

For the CDR3, the DNA is TGCGCCAGCAGCCCCGGGGACAGGGGGGCCCACTATGGCTACACCTTC. This translates into CASSPGDRGAHYGYTF. The chain couples TRBV5-1 to TRBJ1-2; TRBD1 aligns across 11 bases. Germline CDR1 is SGHRS and CDR2 is YFSETQ. The length of the CDR3 is 16 residues. Trimming removed 4 bases from V and 3 bases from J; junction bases left unmatched: 8.

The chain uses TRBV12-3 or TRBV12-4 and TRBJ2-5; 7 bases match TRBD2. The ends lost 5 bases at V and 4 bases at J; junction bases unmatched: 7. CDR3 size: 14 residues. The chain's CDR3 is CASSREDWGETQYF. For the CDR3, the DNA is TGTGCCAGCAGTCGGGAGGATTGGGGAGAGACCCAGTACTTC.

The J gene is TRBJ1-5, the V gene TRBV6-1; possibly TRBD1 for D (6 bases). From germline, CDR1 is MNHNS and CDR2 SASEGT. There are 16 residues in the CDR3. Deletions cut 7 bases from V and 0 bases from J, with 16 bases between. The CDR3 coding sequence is TGTGCCAGCAAGGCCCTCGGGACATATAGCAATCAGCCCCAGCATTTT. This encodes CASKALGTYSNQPQHF.

CDR3 amino acids: CSARGAGGNQPQHF. CDR3 DNA sequence: TGCAGTGCTAGGGGGGCAGGGGGCAATCAGCCCCAGCATTTT. The chain couples TRBV20-1 to TRBJ1-5; tentatively, D is TRBD1 (6 bases). CDR1 and CDR2 (germline): DFQATT, SNEGSKA (reference sequence). The CDR3 contains 14 residues. The V and J ends lost 3 bases and 2 bases respectively, with 11 bases between them.

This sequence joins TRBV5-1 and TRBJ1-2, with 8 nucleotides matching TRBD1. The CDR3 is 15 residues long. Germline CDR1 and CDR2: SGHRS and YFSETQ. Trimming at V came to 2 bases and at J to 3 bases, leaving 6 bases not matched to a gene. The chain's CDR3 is CASSLTGTGHYGYTF. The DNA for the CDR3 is TGCGCCAGCAGCTTAACCGGGACAGGTCACTATGGCTACACCTTC.

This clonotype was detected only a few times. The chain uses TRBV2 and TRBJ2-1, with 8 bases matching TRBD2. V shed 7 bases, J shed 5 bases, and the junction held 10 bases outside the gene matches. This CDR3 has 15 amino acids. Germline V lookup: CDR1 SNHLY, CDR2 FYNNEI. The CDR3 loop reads CASILQTSANNEQFF. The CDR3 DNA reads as TGTGCCAGCATCCTTCAGACTAGCGCAAACAATGAGCAGTTCTTC.

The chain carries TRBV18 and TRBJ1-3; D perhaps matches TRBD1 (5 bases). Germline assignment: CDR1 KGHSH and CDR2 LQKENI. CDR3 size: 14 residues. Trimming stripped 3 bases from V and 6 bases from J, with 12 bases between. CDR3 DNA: TGTGCCAGCTCACCGAGGCAGGGTGAAAACACCATATATTTT. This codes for CASSPRQGENTIYF.

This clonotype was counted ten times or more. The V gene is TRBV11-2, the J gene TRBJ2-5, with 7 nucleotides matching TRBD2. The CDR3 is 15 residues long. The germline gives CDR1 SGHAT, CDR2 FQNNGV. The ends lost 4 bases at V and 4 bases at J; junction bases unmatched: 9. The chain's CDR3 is CASSSVKSGIETQYF. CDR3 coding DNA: TGTGCCAGCAGCTCCGTTAAAAGCGGGATAGAGACCCAGTACTTC.

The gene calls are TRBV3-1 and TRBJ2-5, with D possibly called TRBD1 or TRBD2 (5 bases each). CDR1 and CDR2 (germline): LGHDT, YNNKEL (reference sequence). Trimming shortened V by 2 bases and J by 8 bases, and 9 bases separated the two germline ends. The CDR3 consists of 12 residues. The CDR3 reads CASSQRDGTQYF. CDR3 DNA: TGTGCCAGCAGCCAAAGGGACGGAACCCAGTACTTC.

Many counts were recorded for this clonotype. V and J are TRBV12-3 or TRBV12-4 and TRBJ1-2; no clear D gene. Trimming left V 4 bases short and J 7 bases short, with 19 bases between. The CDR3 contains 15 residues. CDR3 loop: CASSSETVVEIGYTF. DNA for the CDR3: TGTGCCAGCAGTTCCGAGACGGTGGTAGAGATTGGCTACACCTTC.

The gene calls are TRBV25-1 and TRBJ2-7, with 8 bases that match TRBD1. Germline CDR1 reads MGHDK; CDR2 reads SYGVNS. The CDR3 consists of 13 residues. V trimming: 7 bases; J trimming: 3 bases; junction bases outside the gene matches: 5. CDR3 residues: CASNAGGVYEQYF. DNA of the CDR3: TGTGCCAGCAACGCAGGGGGCGTCTACGAGCAGTACTTC.

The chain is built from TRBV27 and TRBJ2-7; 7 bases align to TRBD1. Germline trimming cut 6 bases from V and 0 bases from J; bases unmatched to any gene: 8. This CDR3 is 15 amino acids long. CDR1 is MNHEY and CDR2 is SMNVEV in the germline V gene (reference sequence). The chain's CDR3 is CASSEVTGTSYEQYF. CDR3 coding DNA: TGTGCCAGCAGCGAAGTGACAGGGACCTCCTACGAGCAGTACTTC.

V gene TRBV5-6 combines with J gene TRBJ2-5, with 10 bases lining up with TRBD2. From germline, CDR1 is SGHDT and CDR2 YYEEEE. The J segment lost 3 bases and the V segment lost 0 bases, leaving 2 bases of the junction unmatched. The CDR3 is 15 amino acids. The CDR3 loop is CASSLVLAGEETQYF. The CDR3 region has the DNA TGTGCCAGCAGCTTGGTTCTAGCGGGAGAAGAGACCCAGTACTTC.

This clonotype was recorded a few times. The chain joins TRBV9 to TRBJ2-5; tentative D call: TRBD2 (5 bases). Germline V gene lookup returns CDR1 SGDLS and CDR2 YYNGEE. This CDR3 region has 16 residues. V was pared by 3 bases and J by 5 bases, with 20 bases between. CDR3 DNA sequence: TGTGCCAGCAGCGCCCGTAGCGCCCGCGCTGGGGAGACCCAGTACTTC. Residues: CASSARSARAGETQYF.

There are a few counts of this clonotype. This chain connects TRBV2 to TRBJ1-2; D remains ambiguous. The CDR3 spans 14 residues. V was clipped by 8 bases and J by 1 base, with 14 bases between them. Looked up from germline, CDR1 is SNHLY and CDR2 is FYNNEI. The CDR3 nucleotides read TGTGCCAGCTCAGCCGGAGGCCTTAACTATGGCTACACCTTC. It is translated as CASSAGGLNYGYTF.

Here the CDR3 DNA reads TGTGCCAGCAGCTTTACAGCGGGAGGGCCCGAGACCCAGTACTTC. This translates into CASSFTAGGPETQYF. This rearrangement joins TRBV7-2 to TRBJ2-5, with 10 bases identical to TRBD2. From germline, CDR1 is SGHTA and CDR2 FQGNSA. Trimming at V came to 3 bases and at J to 5 bases, leaving 6 bases not matched to a gene. The CDR3 totals 15 residues.

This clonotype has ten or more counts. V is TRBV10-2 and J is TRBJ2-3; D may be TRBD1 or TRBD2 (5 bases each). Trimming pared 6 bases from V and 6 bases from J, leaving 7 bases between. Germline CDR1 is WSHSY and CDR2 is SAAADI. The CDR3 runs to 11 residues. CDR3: CASSEGDTQYF. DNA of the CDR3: TGCGCCAGCAGCGAGGGGGATACGCAGTATTTT.

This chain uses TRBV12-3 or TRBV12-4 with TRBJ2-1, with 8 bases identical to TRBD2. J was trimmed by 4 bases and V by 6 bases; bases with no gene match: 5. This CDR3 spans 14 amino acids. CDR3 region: CASSRGGGYNEQFF. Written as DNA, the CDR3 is TGTGCCAGCAGCCGGGGGGGCGGTTACAATGAGCAGTTCTTC.

CDR3 in DNA: TGTGCCACCAGTGCCTATGGGGAGACCCAGTACTTC. Its protein product is CATSAYGETQYF. The genes are TRBV24-1 and TRBJ2-5; D remains unclear. This CDR3 has 12 residues. Trimming took off 5 bases at V and 5 bases at J, with 8 bases between the two ends. Germline V gene sequence: CDR1 KGHDR, CDR2 SFDVKD.

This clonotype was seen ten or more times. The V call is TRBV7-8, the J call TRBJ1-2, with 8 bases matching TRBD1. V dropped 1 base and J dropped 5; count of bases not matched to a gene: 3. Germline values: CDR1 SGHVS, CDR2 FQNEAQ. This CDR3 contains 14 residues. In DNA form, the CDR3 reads TGTGCCAGCAGCTTAGGACACAGGGGGTATGGCTACACCTTC. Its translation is CASSLGHRGYGYTF. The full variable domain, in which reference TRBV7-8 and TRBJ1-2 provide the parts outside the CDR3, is GAGVSQSPRYKVAKRGQDVALRCDPISGHVSLFWYQQALGQGPEFLTYFQNEAQLDKSGLPSDRFFAERPEGSVSTLKIQRTQQEDSAVYLCASSLGHRGYGYTFGSGTRLTVV.

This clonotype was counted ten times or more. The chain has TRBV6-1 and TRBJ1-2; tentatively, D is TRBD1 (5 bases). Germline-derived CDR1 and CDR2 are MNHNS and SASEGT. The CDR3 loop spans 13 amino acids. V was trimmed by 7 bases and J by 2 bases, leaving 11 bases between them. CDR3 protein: CASTIDSNYGYTF. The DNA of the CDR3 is TGTGCCAGCACCATAGACAGCAACTATGGCTACACCTTC.